This T cell receptor (beta chain) comes out of a study of blood T cell repertoires in COVID-19 (TCRdb year 2020). About the full investigation: Collaborator samples came from the United States, Italy and Spain and covered acute and convalescent phases of COVID-19. The material from the prospective study consisted of cDNA or gDNA derived from T cells, B-cell-depleted T cells, or PBMCs. Deeply sampled blood TCRbeta repertoires from subjects exposed to, actively infected with, or recovered from COVID-19 were included in the dataset. The repertoires were made available in a free public database intended to serve as a resource for research on the immune response to SARS-CoV-2. The samples were drawn from the first 160 participants of the ongoing ImmuneRACE study and from 1,200 or so subjects provided by 6 global collaborators. Sample metadata almost always included a de-identified subject ID, COVID-19 status, age in years and sex. HLA class I and class II types, where available, came from metadata supplied by the sample provider rather than from assay-based typing. Points the paper makes about the study in general: The quantity of clinical and demographic metadata differed by source and by participant and was supplied without curation.

The immunoSEQ Assay, a bias-controlled multiplex PCR, was used to amplify TCRbeta CDR3 regions from genomic DNA. In the paper's pipeline: Within the assay, amplification of reference gene primers was used to estimate how many nucleated cells each sample contained. To quantify the absolute abundance of each unique TCRbeta CDR3 rearrangement, sequence reads were collapsed and filtered. For each sample, productive Simpson clonality was calculated as the square root of Simpson's diversity index across productive rearrangements. In its TCRdb copy, this immuneACCESS table keeps in-frame sequences only and misses some clones. Where compared with another copy, unresolved V genes explain less than half of these, and the others have no known cause. For V, J and clone size, that table is used; D and trimming come from the DNA. This sample holds under 450,000 clones; roughly 77% were observed only once. The leading ten clones occupy more than 1% of the sample.

V is trimmed back by 0 bases and J by 4 bases, and the junction contains 2 bases that no gene match accounts for. Per the germline V gene, SGDLS is the CDR1 and YYNGEE is the CDR2. The CDR3, cysteine through phenylalanine, is 15 amino acids long. Only the CDR3 part of the read is kept: 45 bases, read in frame from the first base. Each collaborating institution followed its own protocols to collect whole blood in K2EDTA tubes. For TCRbeta analysis, collaborators shipped samples as frozen whole blood, isolated PBMCs, or DNA extracted from either of those sample types. As to this clone: The antigen it binds to is not known. Per-nucleotide qualities are absent, and no much larger clonotype sits a single base away.

This chain is built from TRBV9 and TRBJ2-1, and 9 junction bases match TRBD2. The sequenced sample was peripheral blood. This TCR derives from a human donor with acute or convalescent COVID-19. The donor label of this sample is uncertain. CDR3 sequence: CASSVVAGAYNEQFF. The DNA sequence is TGTGCCAGCAGCGTAGTAGCGGGGGCTTACAATGAGCAGTTCTTC.